A single sample gave rise to the 3 T cell receptor beta chains below, sequenced in a study of cytomegalovirus exposure and HLA in healthy donors. A multiplex PCR was run with 60 Vbeta primers and 13 Jbeta primers. Sequencing used immunoSEQ multiplex PCR; TCRdb keeps in-frame clones, though not all of them. The data show more than 150,000 clones, with over 65% seen just once and roughly 1.5% held by the top ten. The sample comprised PBMCs. The receptor set was obtained from a man younger than 35 in good health and CMV-seronegative.

The chain recombines TRBV27 with TRBJ1-6; D might be TRBD1 (5 bases). V was shortened by 2 bases and J by 8 bases, with 10 bases between the two germline ends. The CDR3 is 14 amino acids. The germline V gene encodes CDR1 MNHEY and CDR2 SMNVEV (reference sequence). CDR3 sequence reads: CASSLGGVHSPLHF. Here the CDR3 DNA reads TGTGCCAGCAGTTTAGGGGGGGTTCATTCACCCCTCCACTTT.

The table lists this clone with a few counts. The genes are TRBV28 and TRBJ2-7, with 8 nucleotides matching TRBD1. Germline V CDR1 and CDR2: MDHEN, SYDVKM. This CDR3 has 13 residues. With 8 bases clipped from V and 5 bases from J, the junction kept 8 bases outside the gene matches. The CDR3 DNA follows: TGTGCCAGCGGAGAGGGACAGGAGGACGAGCAGTACTTC. This codes for CASGEGQEDEQYF.

The chain uses TRBV9 and TRBJ2-2, with D tentatively TRBD1 (6 bases). The CDR3 extends over 16 amino acids. Trimming cost V 0 bases and J 1 base, with 10 bases left between them. Per germline, CDR1 SGDLS and CDR2 YYNGEE. CDR3 in DNA: TGTGCCAGCAGCGTAGCTGCAGGGGTGAACACCGGGGAGCTGTTTTTT. Protein product: CASSVAAGVNTGELFF.